This TCR beta chain was identified in a study of blood T cells in healthy people across ages (dated by TCRdb to between 2014 and 2016). Study-wide context: In model experiments, roughly one uniquely barcoded TCR beta cDNA molecule per two T cells was captured by template switching. To avoid experimental bias, donors of different ages were randomly spread across the sequencing lanes. Two additional independent replicas of 1 million unique cDNA reads from the same blood draw were analyzed for two donors (one aged 18 to 29 and one aged 80 or older). The study measured age-related changes in TCR beta repertoire diversity using deep sequencing normalized with unique cDNA molecular identifiers. The donors were split into four age groups: young (average about 16 years), middle-aged (more than 35), aged (62) and long-lived (about 74).

The 39 donors, aged about 6 to 100 years, were systemically healthy Caucasian individuals from Russia. Approximately 9 milliliters of peripheral blood were collected from each donor into EDTA-treated Vacutainer tubes. Ficoll-Paque density-gradient centrifugation was used to isolate PBMCs, with at least 7 million obtained per sample. Total RNA was extracted from PBMCs with Trizol reagent, with at least 6 micrograms obtained per sample. For every donor, flow cytometry on a PBMC aliquot measured the percentage of naive CD45RAhigh/CD27high T cells. With respect to this clonotype: This clone's antigen is unknown. There are no base qualities to consult, and no much larger clone falls within one base.

Taken from the germline V gene, the CDR1 and CDR2 loops are MNHEY and SVGEGT. From V the trimming removes 9 bases and from J it removes 2 bases, while the gene matches leave 6 bases of the junction unaccounted for. The CDR3, cysteine through phenylalanine, is 14 amino acids long. Kept here is only the CDR3 DNA, which spans 42 bases and is read in frame from base 1. Study-wide findings and limitations: The long-lived group showed more naive CD4+ T cells, fewer expanded clones and increased TCR diversity than the aged group, suggesting age selection. Observed TCR beta diversity correlated strongly with the percentage of naive T cells measured by flow cytometry. Conclusive comparison of naive and antigen-experienced compartments was prevented by the profiling of bulk unsorted PBMCs. Because the CMV infection status of the donors was unknown, age-related changes in expanded clonotypes may potentially have been confounded. Estimates of total diversity based on one million sequenced T cells were considered lower bounds and underestimates. Observed TCR beta diversity per million T cells fell roughly linearly with age, and a significant reduction was already apparent by age around 36.

The method behind the library was 5' RACE. TCRdb names Illumina HiSeq 2500 as the instrument used. A second PCR of roughly 7 to 12 cycles was run with a J-beta primer mix and a sample-barcoded 5' primer. A unique molecular identifier was introduced onto each TCR beta cDNA molecule by a template-switch 5' adaptor carrying 12 random nucleotides. At least 2.5 million CDR3-containing paired-end reads were obtained from each sample. First-strand cDNA synthesis was performed from all RNA using the Mint cDNA synthesis kit, with priming by a TRBC-specific oligonucleotide. All cDNA was treated with uracil-DNA glycosylase and then went through a first 18-cycle PCR with the universal primers M1SS and BC2_uni_R. Per the authors' processing: Normalization of each sample was performed by random selection of 1 million high-quality reads, each carrying a distinct molecular identifier. Reads with shared molecular identifiers were discarded instead of being binned into consensus sequences. MiTCR, run with a Q25 quality threshold and the strictest error-elimination algorithm, handled CDR3 identification, clonotype clustering and error correction. A nonparametric unseen species model with Euler transformation was used to estimate a lower bound on total TCR beta diversity. TCRdb handled the public reads itself, with Q25 trimming in fastp and clone calling in MiXCR, and kept productive beta chains. Under each unique CDR3 protein, matching rows form one entry showing the most common genes and DNA. The V and J calls, along with clone size, are taken from TCRdb and not from the paper's own processing. In all, the sample holds about 970,000 distinct CDR3 sequences, and roughly 51% of those were seen once. The top ten clones comprise roughly a fifth of the sample.

This sequence uses TRBV6-2 or TRBV6-3 and TRBJ2-5; 10 nucleotides in the junction match TRBD2. Sequencing was performed on blood. The receptor comes from a woman aged 60 to 75 in good health. The sequence in DNA is TGTGCCAGTCGGGATAGCGGGAGGCAAGAGACCCAGTACTTC. Translated, this gives CASRDSGRQETQYF.